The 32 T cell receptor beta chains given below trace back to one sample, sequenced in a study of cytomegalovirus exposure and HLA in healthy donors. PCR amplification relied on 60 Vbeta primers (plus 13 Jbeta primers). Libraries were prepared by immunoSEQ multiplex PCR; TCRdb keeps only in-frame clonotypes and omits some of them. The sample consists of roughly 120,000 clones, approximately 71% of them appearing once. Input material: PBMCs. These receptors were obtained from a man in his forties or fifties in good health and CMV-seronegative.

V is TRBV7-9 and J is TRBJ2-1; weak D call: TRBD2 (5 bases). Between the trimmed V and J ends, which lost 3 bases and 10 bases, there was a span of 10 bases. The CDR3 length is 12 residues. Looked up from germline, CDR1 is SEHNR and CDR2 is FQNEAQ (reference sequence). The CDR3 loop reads CASSFGIAEQFF. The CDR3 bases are TGTGCCAGCAGCTTTGGAATAGCGGAGCAGTTCTTC.

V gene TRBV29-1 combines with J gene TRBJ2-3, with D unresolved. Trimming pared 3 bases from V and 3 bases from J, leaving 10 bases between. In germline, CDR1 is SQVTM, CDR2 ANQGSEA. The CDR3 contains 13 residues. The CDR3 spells CSVDPAGTDTQYF. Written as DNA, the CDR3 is TGCAGCGTTGACCCCGCAGGAACAGATACGCAGTATTTT.

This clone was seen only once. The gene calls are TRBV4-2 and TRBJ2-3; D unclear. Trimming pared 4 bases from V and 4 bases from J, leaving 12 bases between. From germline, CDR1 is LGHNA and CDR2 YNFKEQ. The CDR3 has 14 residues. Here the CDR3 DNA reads TGTGCCAGCAGCCCGTTCGAGCCTCCAGATACGCAGTATTTT. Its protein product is CASSPFEPPDTQYF.

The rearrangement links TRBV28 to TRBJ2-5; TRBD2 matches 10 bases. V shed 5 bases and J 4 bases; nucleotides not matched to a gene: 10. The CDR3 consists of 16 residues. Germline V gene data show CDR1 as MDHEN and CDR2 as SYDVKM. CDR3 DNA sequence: TGTGCCAGCAGTCCAATCTTAGCGGGGGGAGGAGAGACCCAGTACTTC. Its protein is CASSPILAGGGETQYF. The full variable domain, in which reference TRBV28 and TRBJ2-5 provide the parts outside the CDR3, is DVKVTQSSRYLVKRTGEKVFLECVQDMDHENMFWYRQDPGLGLRLIYFSYDVKMKEKGDIPEGYSVSREKKERFSLILESASTNQTSMYLCASSPILAGGGETQYFGPGTRLLVL.

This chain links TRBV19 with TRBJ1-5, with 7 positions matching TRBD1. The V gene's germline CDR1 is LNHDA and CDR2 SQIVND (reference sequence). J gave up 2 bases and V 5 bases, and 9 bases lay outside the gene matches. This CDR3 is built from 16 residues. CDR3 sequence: CASSATGNLRNQPQHF. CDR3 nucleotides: TGTGCCAGTAGTGCGACAGGGAACCTCCGCAATCAGCCCCAGCATTTT.

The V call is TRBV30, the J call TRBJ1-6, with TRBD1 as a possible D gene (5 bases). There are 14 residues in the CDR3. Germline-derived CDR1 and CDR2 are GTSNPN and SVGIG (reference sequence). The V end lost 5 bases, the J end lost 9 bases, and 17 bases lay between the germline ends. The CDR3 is CAWGSGVVGSPLHF. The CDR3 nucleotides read TGTGCCTGGGGCTCGGGGGTTGTTGGTTCACCCCTCCACTTT.

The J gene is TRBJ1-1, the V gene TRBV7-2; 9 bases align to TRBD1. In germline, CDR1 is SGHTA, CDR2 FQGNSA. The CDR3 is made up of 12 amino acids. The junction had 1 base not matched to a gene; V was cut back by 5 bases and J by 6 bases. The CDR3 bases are TGTGCCAGCAGCCGGGACAGGGCTGAAGCTTTCTTT. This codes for CASSRDRAEAFF.

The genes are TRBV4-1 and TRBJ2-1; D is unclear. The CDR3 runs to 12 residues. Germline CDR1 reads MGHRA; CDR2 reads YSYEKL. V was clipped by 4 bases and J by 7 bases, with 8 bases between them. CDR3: CASSPGWNEQFF. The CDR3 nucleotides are TGCGCCAGCAGCCCCGGGTGGAATGAGCAGTTCTTC.

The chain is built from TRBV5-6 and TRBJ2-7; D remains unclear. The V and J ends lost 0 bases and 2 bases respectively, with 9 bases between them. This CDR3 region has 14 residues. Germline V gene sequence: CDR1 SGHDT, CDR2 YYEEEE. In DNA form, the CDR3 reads TGTGCCAGCAGCTTGGGACTGGTGACCTACGAGCAGTACTTC. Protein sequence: CASSLGLVTYEQYF.

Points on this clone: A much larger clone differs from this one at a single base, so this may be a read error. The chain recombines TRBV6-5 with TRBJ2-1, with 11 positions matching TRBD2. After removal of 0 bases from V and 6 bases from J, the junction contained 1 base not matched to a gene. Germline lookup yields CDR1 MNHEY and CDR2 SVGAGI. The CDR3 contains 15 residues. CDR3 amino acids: CASSYSSGGANEQFF. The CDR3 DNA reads TGTGCCAGCAGTTACTCTAGCGGGGGGGCCAATGAGCAGTTCTTC.

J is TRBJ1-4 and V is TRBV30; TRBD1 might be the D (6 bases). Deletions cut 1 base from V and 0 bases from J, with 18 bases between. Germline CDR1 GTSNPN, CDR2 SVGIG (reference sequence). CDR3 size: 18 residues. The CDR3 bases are TGTGCCTGGAGTGATTTGGACAGATATTCTGCAACTAATGAAAAACTGTTTTTT. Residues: CAWSDLDRYSATNEKLFF.

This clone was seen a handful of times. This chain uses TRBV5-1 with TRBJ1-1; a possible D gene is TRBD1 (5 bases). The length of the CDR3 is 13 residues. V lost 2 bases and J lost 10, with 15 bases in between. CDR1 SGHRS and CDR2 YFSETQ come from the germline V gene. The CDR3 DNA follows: TGCGCCAGCAGCTTCGACAGATCGGAGGGAGCTTTCTTT. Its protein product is CASSFDRSEGAFF. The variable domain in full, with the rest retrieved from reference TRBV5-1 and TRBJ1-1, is KAGVTQTPRYLIKTRGQQVTLSCSPISGHRSVSWYQQTPGQGLQFLFEYFSETQRNKGNFPGRFSGRQFSNSRSEMNVSTLELGDSALYLCASSFDRSEGAFFGQGTRLTVV.

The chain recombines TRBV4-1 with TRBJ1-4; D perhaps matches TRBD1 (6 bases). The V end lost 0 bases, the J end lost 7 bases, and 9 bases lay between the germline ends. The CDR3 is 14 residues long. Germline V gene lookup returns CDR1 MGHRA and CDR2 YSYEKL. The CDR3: CASSQDGTSEKLFF. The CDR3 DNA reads TGCGCCAGCAGCCAAGATGGGACATCTGAAAAACTGTTTTTT.

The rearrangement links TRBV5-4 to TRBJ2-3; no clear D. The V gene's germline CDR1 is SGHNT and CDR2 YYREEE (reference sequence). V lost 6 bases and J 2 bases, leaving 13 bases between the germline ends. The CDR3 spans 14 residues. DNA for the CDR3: TGTGCCAGCATGGAGACGCCTTACACAGATACGCAGTATTTT. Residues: CASMETPYTDTQYF.

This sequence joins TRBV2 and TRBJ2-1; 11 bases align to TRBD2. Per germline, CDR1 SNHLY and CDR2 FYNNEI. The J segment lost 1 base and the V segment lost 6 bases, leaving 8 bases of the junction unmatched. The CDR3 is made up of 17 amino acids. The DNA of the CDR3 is TGTGCCAGCAGGCTTACCGGGACTAGCGGATCCTACAATGAGCAGTTCTTC. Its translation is CASRLTGTSGSYNEQFF.

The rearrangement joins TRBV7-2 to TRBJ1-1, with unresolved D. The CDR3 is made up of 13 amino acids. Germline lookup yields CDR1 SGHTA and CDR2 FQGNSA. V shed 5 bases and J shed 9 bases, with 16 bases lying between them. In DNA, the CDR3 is TGTGCCAGCAGCGGAGGGAGTATCAGTAAAGCTTTCTTT. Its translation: CASSGGSISKAFF.

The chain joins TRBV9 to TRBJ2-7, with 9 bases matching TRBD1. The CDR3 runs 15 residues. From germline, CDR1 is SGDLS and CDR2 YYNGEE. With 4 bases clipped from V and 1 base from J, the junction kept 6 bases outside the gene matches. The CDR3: CASSQTGQGSYEQYF. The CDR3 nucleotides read TGTGCCAGCAGCCAGACGGGACAGGGTTCCTACGAGCAGTACTTC.

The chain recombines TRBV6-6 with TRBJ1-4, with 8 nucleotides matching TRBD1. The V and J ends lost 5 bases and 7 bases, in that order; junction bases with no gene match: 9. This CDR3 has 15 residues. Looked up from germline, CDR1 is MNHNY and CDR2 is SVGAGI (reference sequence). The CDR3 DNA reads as TGTGCCAGCAGTCCCACTACAGGGGGGATTGAAAAACTGTTTTTT. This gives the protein CASSPTTGGIEKLFF.

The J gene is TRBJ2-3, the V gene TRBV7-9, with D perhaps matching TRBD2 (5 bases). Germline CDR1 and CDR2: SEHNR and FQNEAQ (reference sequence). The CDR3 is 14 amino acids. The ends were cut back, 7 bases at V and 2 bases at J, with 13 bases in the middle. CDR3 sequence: CASIELVNTDTQYF. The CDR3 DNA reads TGTGCCAGCATCGAACTAGTCAACACAGATACGCAGTATTTT.

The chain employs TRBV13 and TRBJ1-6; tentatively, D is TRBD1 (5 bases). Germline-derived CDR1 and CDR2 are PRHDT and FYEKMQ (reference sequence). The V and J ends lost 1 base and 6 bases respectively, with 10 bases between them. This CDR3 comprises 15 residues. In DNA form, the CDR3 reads TGTGCCAGCAGCTTAGAGCGGGGGATTAATTCACCCCTCCACTTT. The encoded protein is CASSLERGINSPLHF.

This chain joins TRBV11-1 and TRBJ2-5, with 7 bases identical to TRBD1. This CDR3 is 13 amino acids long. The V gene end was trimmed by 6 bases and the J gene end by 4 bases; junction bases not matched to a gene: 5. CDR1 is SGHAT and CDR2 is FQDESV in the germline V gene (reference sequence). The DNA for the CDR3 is TGTGCCAGCAGAATACAGGGGTCAGAGACCCAGTACTTC. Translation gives CASRIQGSETQYF.

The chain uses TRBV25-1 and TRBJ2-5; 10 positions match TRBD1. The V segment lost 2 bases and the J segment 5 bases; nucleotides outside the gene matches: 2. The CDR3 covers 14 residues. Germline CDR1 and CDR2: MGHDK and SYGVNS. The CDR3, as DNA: TGTGCCAGCAGTGAAGGGGGACAGGGGGAGACCCAGTACTTC. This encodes CASSEGGQGETQYF.

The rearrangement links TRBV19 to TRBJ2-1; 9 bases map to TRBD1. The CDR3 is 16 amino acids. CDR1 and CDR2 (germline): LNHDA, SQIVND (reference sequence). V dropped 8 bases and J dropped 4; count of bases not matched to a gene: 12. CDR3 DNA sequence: TGTGCCAGTGGACCGGGACAGGGCCGGGTATACAATGAGCAGTTCTTC. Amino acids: CASGPGQGRVYNEQFF.

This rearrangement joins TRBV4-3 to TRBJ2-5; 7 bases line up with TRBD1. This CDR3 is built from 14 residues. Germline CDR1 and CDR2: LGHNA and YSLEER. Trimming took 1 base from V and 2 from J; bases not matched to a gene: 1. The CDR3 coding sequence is TGCGCCAGCAGCCAAGCGACAGGGCAAGAGACCCAGTACTTC. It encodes CASSQATGQETQYF.

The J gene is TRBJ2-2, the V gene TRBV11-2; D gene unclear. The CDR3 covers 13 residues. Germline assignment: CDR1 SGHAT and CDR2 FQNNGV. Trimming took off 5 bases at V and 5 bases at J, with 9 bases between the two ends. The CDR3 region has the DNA TGTGCCAGCAGCAGTCTAGTAACCGGGGAGCTGTTTTTT. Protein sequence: CASSSLVTGELFF.

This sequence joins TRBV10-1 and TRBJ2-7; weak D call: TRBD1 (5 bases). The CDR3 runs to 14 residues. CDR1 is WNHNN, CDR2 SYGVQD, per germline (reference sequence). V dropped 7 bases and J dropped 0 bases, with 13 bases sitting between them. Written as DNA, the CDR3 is TGCGCCAGCAATCTGGGGCCTAGCTCCTACGAGCAGTACTTC. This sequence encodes CASNLGPSSYEQYF.

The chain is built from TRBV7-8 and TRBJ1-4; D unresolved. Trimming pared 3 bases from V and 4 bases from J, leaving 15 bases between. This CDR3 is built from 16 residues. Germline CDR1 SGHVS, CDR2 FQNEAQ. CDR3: CASSLPIREVNEKLFF. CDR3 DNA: TGTGCCAGCAGCTTGCCGATAAGGGAGGTTAATGAAAAACTGTTTTTT.

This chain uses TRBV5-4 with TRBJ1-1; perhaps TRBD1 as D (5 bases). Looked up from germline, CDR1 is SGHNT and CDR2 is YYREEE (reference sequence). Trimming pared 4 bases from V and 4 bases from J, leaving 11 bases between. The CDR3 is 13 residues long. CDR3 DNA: TGTGCCAGCAGCACTTCGGGGGTCACTGAAGCTTTCTTT. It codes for CASSTSGVTEAFF.

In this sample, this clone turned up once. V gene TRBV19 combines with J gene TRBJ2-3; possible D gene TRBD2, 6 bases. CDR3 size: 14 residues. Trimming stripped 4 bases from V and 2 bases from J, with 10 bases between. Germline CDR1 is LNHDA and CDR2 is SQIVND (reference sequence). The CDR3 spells CASSTPGVTDTQYF. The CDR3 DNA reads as TGTGCCAGTAGTACCCCGGGGGTCACAGATACGCAGTATTTT.

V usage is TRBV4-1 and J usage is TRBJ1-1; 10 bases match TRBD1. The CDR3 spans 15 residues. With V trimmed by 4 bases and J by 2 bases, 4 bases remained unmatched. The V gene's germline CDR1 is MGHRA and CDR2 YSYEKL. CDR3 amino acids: CASSLRDRGNTEAFF. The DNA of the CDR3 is TGCGCCAGCAGCCTCCGGGACAGGGGAAACACTGAAGCTTTCTTT.

The DNA for the CDR3 is TGCAGCGTTGACCCAGGGGGCCTGAACACTGAAGCTTTCTTT. Its translation: CSVDPGGLNTEAFF. V and J are TRBV29-1 and TRBJ1-1, with TRBD1 identical over 8 bases. Germline lookup yields CDR1 SQVTM and CDR2 ANQGSEA. The V segment lost 3 bases and the J segment 0 bases; nucleotides outside the gene matches: 3. The CDR3 has 14 residues.

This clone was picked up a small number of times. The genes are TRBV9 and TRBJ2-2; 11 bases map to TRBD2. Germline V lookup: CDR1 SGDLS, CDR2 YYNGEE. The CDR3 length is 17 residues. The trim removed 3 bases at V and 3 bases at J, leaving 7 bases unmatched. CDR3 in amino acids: CASSASSGGKDTGELFF. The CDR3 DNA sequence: TGTGCCAGCAGCGCCTCTAGCGGGGGGAAGGACACCGGGGAGCTGTTTTTT.